The TCR beta chain described here comes from a study of human thymus T cells. All available leukocytes, rather than a set cell count, yielded the blood DNA. Study-wide points: Thymic and blood repertoires seemed to favor certain V and J genes.

Germline values: CDR1 SGHDN, CDR2 FVKESK. The CDR3 runs 15 residues. V lost 8 bases, J lost 4 bases, and 11 bases stayed unmatched. Generated by immunoSEQ multiplex PCR, the TCRdb table keeps only in-frame clones and is missing some. Of about 43,000 clones in the sample, approximately 95% were seen once. About this clone: Antigen: not known.

V usage is TRBV14 and J usage is TRBJ1-3, with 7 bases matching TRBD1. Source material: blood. This TCR derives from a girl under two years old with a congenital heart defect but otherwise immunologically healthy. This chain's CDR3 is CASGGQTVTGNTIYF. In DNA, the CDR3 is TGTGCCAGCGGGGGACAGACGGTAACCGGAAACACCATATATTTT.